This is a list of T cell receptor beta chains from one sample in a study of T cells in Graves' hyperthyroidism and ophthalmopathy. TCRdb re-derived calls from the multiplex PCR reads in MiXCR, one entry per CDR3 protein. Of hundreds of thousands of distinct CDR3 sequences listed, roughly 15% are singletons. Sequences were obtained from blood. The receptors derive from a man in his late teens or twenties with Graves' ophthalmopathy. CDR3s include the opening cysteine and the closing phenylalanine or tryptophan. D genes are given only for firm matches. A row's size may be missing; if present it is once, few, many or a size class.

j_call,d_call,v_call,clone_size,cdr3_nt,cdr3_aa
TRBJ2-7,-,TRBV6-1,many,TGTGCCAGCAGTCGAGAGGGCCACGAGCAGTACTTC,CASSREGHEQYF
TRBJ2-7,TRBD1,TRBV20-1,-,TGCAGTGCTATGAGGGACAGGGGCTACGAGCAGTACTTC,CSAMRDRGYEQYF
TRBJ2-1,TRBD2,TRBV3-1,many,TGTGCCAGCAGCCTAGGACTAGTAACCAATGAGCAGTTCTTC,CASSLGLVTNEQFF
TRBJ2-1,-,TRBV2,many,TGTGCCAGCACCGAATATGGTATACCGTTCTTC,CASTEYGIPFF
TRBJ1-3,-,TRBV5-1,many,TGCGCCAGCAGCACTACAGGGCACTCTGGAAACACCATATATTTT,CASSTTGHSGNTIYF
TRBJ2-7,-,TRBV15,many,TGTGCCACCAGCAGAGACATATTAAAAGCAGGGTTCACCTCCTACGAGCAGTACTTC,CATSRDILKAGFTSYEQYF
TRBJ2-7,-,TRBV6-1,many,TGTGCCAGCAGTGAAGCAGGGGGGACACGCGAGCAGTACTTC,CASSEAGGTREQYF
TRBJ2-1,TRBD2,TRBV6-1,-,TGTGCCAGCAGACCCCGGACTAGCGGGATCGATGAGCAGTTCTTC,CASRPRTSGIDEQFF
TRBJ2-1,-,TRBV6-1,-,TGTGCCAGCAGTTCCATGGGGGGACTCTCGAATGAGCAGTTCTTC,CASSSMGGLSNEQFF
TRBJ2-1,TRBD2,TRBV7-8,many,TGTGCCAGCAGCTTAGTAAGCCTTGGGGGACTAGCGAAAAATGAGCAGTTCTTC,CASSLVSLGGLAKNEQFF
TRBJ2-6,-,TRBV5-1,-,TGCGCCAGCAGCTTGGGGGCCAGCTCCTCTGGGGCCAACGTCCTGACTTTC,CASSLGASSSGANVLTF
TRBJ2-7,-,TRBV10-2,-,TGCGCCAGCACTGTAGGTGACGAGCAGTACTTC,CASTVGDEQYF
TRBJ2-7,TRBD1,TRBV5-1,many,TGCGCCAGCAGCTTGGCCTGGGGGACAGGGGGCCGCGAGCAGTACTTC,CASSLAWGTGGREQYF
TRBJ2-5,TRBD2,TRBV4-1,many,TGCGCCAGCAGCCAAGGGGAGCGGGGGAGTGAGACCCAGTACTTC,CASSQGERGSETQYF
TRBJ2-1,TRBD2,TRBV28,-,TGTGCCAGCACCTTGGGACTAGCGGGAGGAGAGCGGTTCTTC,CASTLGLAGGERFF
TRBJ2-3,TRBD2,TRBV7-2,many,TGTGCCAGCAGCTTCGTAGCGGGAGGCGAGGGGGATACGCAGTATTTT,CASSFVAGGEGDTQYF
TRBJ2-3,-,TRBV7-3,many,TGTGCCAGCAGCTTACAGCCATTCGGCACAGATACGCAGTATTTT,CASSLQPFGTDTQYF
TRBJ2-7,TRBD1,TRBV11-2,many,TGTGCCAGCAGCTTAGAGGGACAGTCCTACGAGCAGTACTTC,CASSLEGQSYEQYF
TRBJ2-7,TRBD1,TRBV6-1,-,TGTGCCAGCCAACGACAGGGGTACGAGCAGTACTTC,CASQRQGYEQYF
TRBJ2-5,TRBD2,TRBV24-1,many,TGTGCCACCAGTGACAAGGGACTAGCGTTAGAGACCCAGTACTTC,CATSDKGLALETQYF
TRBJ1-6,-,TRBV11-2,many,TGTGCCAGCAGCTTAGATTCCGGCGGAAATTCACCCCTCCACTTT,CASSLDSGGNSPLHF
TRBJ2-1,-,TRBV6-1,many,TGTGCCACCAAGAACCCGGGACTCCTCCCAAAGGGCTCCTACAATGAGCAGTTCTTC,CATKNPGLLPKGSYNEQFF
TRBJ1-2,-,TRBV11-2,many,TGTGCCAGCAGCTTAGGCCCCAGTAACTATGGCTACACCTTC,CASSLGPSNYGYTF
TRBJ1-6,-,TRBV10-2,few,TGCGCCAGCAGAGGGGTCGGAGGGTCACCCCTCCACTTT,CASRGVGGSPLHF
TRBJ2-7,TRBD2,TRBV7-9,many,TGTGCCAGCAGCCGAGCACTAGCGGGGGGGACCCGCTGGCGTGAGCAGTACTTC,CASSRALAGGTRWREQYF
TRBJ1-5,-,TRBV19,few,TGTGCCAGTACTTTGGTAGGAGAACAGCCCCAGCATTTT,CASTLVGEQPQHF